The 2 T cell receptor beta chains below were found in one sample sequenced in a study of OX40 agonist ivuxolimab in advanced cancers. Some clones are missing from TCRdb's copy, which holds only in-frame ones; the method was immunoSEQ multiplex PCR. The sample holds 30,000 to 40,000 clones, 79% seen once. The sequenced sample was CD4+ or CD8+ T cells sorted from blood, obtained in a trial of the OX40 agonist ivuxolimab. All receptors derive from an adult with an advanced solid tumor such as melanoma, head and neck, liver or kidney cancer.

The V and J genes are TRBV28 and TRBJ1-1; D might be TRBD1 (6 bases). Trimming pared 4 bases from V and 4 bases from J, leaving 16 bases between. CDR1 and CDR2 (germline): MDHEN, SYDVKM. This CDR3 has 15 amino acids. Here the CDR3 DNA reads TGTGCCAGCAGTTCTCCCAGGGGCTTTGGCACTGAAGCTTTCTTT. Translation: CASSSPRGFGTEAFF.

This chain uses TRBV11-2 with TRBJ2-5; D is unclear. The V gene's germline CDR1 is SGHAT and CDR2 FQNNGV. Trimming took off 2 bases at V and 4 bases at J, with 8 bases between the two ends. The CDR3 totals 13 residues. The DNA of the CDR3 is TGTGCCAGCAGCTTACATTTGGGAGAGACCCAGTACTTC. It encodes CASSLHLGETQYF.